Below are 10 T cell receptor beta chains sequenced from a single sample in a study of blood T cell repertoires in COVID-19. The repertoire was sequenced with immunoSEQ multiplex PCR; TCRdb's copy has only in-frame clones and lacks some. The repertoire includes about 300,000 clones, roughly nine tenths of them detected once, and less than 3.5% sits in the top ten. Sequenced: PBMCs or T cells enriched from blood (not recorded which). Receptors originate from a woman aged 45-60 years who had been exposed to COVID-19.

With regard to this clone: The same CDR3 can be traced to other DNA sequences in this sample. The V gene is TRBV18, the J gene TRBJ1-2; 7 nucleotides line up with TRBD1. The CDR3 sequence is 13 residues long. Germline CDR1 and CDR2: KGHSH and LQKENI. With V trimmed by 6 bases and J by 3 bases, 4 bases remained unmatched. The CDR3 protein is CASSPGQDYGYTF. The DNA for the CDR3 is TGTGCCAGCTCTCCCGGACAGGACTATGGCTACACCTTC.

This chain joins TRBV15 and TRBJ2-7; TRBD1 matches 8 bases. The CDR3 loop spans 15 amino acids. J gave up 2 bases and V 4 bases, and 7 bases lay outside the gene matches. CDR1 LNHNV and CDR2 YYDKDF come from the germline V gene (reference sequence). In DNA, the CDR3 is TGTGCCACCAGCAACTGGGGGGACAGGCCCTACGAGCAGTACTTC. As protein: CATSNWGDRPYEQYF.

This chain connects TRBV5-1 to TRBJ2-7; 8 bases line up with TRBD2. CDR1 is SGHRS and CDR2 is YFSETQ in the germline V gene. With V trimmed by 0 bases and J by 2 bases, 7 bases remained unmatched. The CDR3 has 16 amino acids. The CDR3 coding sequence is TGCGCCAGCAGCTTGGAAGGGCAGCGGGGGCCCTACGAGCAGTACTTC. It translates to CASSLEGQRGPYEQYF.

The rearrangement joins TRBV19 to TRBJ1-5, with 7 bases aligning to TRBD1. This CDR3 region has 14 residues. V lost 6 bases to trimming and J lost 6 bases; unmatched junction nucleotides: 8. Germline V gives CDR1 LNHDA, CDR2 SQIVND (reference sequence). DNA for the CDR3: TGTGCCAGTAGAGGGGGCGTTTTGGGTCAGCCCCAGCATTTT. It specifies CASRGGVLGQPQHF. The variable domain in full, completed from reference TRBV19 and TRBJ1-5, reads DGGITQSPKYLFRKEGQNVTLSCEQNLNHDAMYWYRQDPGQGLRLIYYSQIVNDFQKGDIAEGYSVSREKKESFPLTVTSAQKNPTAFYLCASRGGVLGQPQHFGDGTRLSIL.

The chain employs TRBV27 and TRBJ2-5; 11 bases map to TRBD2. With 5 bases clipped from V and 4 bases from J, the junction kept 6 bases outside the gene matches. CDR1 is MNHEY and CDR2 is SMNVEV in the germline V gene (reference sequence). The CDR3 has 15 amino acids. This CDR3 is CASSPLAGGPETQYF. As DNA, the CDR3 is TGTGCCAGCAGTCCATTAGCGGGGGGGCCAGAGACCCAGTACTTC.

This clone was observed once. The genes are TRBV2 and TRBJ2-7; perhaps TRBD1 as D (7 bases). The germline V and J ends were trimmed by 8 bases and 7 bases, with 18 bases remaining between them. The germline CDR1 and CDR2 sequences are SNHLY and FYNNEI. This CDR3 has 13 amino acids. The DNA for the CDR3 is TGTGCCAGCGGACTAAACAGGGGTTTTGAGCAGTACTTC. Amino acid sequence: CASGLNRGFEQYF.

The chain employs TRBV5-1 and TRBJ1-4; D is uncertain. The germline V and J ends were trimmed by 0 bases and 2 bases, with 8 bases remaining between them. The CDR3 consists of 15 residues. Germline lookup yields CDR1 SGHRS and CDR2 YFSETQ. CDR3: CASSLDPRTNEKLFF. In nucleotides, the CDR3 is TGCGCCAGCAGCTTGGATCCCAGGACTAATGAAAAACTGTTTTTT.

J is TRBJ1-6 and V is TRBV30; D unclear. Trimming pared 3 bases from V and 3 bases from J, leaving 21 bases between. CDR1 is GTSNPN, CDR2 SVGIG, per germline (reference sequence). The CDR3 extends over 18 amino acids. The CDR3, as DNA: TGTGCCTGGAGGGCGGGTCCCGTACCATGGAGCTATAATTCACCCCTCCACTTT. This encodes CAWRAGPVPWSYNSPLHF. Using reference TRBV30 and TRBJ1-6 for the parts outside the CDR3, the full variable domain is SQTIHQWPATLVQPVGSPLSLECTVEGTSNPNLYWYRQAAGRGLQLLFYSVGIGQISSEVPQNLSASRPQDRQFILSSKKLLLSDSGFYLCAWRAGPVPWSYNSPLHFGNGTRLTVT.

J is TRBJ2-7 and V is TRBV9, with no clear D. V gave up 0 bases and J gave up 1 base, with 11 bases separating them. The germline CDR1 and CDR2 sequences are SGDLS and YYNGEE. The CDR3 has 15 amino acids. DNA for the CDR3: TGTGCCAGCAGCGTAGAACCACTACCTTCCTACGAGCAGTACTTC. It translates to CASSVEPLPSYEQYF.

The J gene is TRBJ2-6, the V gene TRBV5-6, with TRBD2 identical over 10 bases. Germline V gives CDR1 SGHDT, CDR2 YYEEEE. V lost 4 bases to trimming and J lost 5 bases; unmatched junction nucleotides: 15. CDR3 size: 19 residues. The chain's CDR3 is CASSSPSGGKNWRANVLTF. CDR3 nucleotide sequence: TGTGCCAGCAGCAGTCCTAGCGGGGGTAAGAATTGGAGGGCCAACGTCCTGACTTTC. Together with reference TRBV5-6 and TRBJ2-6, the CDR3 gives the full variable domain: DAGVTQSPTHLIKTRGQQVTLRCSPKSGHDTVSWYQQALGQGPQFIFQYYEEEERQRGNFPDRFSGHQFPNYSSELNVNALLLGDSALYLCASSSPSGGKNWRANVLTFGAGSRLTVL.